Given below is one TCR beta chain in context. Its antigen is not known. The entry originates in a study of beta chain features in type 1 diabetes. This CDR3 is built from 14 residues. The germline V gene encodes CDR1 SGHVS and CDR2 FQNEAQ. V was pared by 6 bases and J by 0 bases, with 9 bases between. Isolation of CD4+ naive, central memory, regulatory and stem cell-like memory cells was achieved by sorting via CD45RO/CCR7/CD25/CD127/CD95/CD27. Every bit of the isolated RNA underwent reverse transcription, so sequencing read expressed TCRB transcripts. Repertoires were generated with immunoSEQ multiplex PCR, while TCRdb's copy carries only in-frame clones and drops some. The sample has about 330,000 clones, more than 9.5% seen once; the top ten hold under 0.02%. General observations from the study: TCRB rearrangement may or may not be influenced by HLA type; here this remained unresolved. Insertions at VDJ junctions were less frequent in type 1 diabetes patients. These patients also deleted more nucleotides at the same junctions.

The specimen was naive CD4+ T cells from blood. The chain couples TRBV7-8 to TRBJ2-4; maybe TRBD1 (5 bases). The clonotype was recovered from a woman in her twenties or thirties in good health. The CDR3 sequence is CASSQGVAKNIQYF. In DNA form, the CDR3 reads TGTGCCAGCAGTCAAGGGGTAGCCAAAAACATTCAGTACTTC.